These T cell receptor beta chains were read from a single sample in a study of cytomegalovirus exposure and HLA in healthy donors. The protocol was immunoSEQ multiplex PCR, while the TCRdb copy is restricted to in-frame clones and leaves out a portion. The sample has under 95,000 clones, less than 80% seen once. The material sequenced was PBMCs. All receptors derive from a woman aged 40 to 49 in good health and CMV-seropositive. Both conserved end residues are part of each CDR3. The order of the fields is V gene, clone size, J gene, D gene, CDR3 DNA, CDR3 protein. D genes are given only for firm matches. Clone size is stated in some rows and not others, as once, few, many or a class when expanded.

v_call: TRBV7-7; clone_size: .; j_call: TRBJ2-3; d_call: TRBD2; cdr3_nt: TGTGCCAGCAGCTTAATTAGCGGGGTAAAGGATACGCAGTATTTT; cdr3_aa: CASSLISGVKDTQYF
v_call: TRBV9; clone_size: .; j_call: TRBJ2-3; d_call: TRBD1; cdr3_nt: TGTGCCAGCAGCGTATGGGACAGGGGCACAGATACGCAGTATTTT; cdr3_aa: CASSVWDRGTDTQYF
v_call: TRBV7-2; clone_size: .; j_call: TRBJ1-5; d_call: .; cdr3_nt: TGTGCCAGCAGCTCGGACAGTATCAATCAGCCCCAGCATTTT; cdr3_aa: CASSSDSINQPQHF
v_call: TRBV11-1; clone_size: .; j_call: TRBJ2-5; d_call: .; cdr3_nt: TGTGCCAGCAGCTCCACGGCCCCCGGGAAGGAGACCCAGTACTTC; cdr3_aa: CASSSTAPGKETQYF
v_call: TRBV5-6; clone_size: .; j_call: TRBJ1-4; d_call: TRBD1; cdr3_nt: TGTGCCAGCAGCCCGGGGACAGTGCGAAGGGACGAAAAACTGTTTTTT; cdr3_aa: CASSPGTVRRDEKLFF
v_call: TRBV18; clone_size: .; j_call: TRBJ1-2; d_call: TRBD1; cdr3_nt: TGTGCCAGCTCAGCGACAGGGAACCCTCCTTACACCTTC; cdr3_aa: CASSATGNPPYTF
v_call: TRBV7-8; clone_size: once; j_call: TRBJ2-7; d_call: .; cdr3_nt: TGTGCCAGCAGCTTAGCGAACTTTCCCGAGCAGTACTTC; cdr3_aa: CASSLANFPEQYF
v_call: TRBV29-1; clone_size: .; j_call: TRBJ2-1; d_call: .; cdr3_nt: TGCAGCGTTGAAGGGCAGGGGGGCTCCTACAATGAGCAGTTCTTC; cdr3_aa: CSVEGQGGSYNEQFF
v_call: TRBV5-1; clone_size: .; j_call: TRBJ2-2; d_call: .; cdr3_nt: TGCGCCAGCAGCTTAAAGGACAGGGAGGGCACCGGGGAGCTGTTTTTT; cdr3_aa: CASSLKDREGTGELFF
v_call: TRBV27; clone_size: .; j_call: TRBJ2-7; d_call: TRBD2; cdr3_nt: TGTGCCAGCAGTCGGACTAGCGGGGGCTACGAGCAGTACTTC; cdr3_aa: CASSRTSGGYEQYF
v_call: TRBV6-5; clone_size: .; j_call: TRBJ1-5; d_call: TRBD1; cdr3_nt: TGTGCCAGAACAGGGGGCAGCAATCAGCCCCAGCATTTT; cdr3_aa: CARTGGSNQPQHF
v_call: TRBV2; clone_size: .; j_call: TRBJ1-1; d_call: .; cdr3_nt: TGTGCCAGCAGGGGCGTACGGGAGATCACGGTGAACACTGAAGCTTTCTTT; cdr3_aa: CASRGVREITVNTEAFF
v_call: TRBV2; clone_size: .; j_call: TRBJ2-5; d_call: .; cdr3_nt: TGTGCCAGCAGTGACTCGGGGGTCGCGACGGAGACCCAGTACTTC; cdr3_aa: CASSDSGVATETQYF
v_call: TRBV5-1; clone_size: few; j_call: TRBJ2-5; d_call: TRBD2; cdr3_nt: TGCGCCAGCAGCTTAAGCGGGGGGCAAGAGACCCAGTACTTC; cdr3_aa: CASSLSGGQETQYF
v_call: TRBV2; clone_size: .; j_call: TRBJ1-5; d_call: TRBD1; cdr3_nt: TGTGCCAGCAGCGGACAGGGGTTTAAGGGCGGCCAGCCCCAGCATTTT; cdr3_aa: CASSGQGFKGGQPQHF
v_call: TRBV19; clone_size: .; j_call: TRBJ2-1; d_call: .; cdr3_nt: TGTGCCAGTAGTATACTTAGGAGCGATGAGCAGTTCTTC; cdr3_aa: CASSILRSDEQFF
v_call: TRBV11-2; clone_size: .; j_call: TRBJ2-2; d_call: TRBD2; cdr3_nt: TGTGCCAGCAGCTTAGGGCCGCGGGGGGGCACAATTCACACCGGGGAGCTGTTTTTT; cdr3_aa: CASSLGPRGGTIHTGELFF
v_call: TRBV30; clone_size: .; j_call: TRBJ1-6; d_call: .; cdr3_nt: TGTGCCTGGAGTGTACTGATGGGGAGCTCCTATAATTCACCCCTCCACTTT; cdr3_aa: CAWSVLMGSSYNSPLHF
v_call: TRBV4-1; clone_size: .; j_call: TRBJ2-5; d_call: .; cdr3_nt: TGCGCCAGCAGCCCATTAGCCCTACAAGAGACCCAGTACTTC; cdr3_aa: CASSPLALQETQYF
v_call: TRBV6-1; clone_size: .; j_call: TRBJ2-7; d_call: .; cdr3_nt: TGTGCCAGCAGTGAGAAACAGGGCTACGAGCAGTGCTTC; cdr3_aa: CASSEKQGYEQCF
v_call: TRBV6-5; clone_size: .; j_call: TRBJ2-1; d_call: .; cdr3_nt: TGTGCCAGCAGTTACCGCAATGAGCAGTTCTTC; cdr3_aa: CASSYRNEQFF
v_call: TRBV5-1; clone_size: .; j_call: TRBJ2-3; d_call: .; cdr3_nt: TGCGCCAGCAGCTTGGGTCAGTTCACAGATACGCAGTATTTT; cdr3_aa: CASSLGQFTDTQYF
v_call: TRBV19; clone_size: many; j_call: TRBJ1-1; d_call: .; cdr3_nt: TGTGCCAGTACCAATGCGGGGCGACGGAACACTGAAGCTTTCTTT; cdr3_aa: CASTNAGRRNTEAFF
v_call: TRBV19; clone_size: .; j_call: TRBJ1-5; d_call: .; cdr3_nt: TGTGCCAGTAGTATACCTCCCTCAGTAAGCGGGCAGCAGCCCCAGCATTTT; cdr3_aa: CASSIPPSVSGQQPQHF
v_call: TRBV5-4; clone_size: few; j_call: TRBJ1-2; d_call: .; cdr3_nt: TGTGCCAGCAGCCCCTTGGGCCATGGCTACACCTTC; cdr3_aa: CASSPLGHGYTF
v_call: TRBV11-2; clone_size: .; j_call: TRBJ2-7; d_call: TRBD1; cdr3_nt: TGTGCCAGCAGCTTCGGACAGGGGAGAAACGAGCAGTACTTC; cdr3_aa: CASSFGQGRNEQYF
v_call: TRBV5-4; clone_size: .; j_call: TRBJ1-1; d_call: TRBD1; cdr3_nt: TGTGCCAGCAGCCCTAGACAGGGGTTGAACACTGAAGCTTTCTTT; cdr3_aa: CASSPRQGLNTEAFF
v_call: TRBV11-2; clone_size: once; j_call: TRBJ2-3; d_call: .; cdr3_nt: TGTGCCAGCAGCGGCCTTGGGGCGGGGGCAGCAGATACGCAGTATTTT; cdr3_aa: CASSGLGAGAADTQYF
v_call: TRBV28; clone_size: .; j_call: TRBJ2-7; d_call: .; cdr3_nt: TGTGCCAGCAGTTTAGGGACTTCCTACGAGCAGTACTTC; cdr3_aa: CASSLGTSYEQYF
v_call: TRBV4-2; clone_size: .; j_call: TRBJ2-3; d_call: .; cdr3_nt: TGTGCCAGCAGCCAAGATTCCGGGACACCTAGCACAGATACGCAGTATTTT; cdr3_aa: CASSQDSGTPSTDTQYF
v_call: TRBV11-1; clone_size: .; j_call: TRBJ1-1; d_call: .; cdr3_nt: TGTGCCAGCAGCTTAGACTTTACGGTGAACACTGAAGCTTTCTTT; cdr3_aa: CASSLDFTVNTEAFF
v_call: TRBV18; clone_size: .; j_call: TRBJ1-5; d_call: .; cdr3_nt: TGTGCCAGCTCCCTTCGGGGGGATCAGCCCCAGCATTTT; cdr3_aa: CASSLRGDQPQHF
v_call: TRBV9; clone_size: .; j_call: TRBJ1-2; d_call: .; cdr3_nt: TGTGCCAGCAGCGTAGCGGCAGGGAATGGCTACACCTTC; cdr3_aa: CASSVAAGNGYTF